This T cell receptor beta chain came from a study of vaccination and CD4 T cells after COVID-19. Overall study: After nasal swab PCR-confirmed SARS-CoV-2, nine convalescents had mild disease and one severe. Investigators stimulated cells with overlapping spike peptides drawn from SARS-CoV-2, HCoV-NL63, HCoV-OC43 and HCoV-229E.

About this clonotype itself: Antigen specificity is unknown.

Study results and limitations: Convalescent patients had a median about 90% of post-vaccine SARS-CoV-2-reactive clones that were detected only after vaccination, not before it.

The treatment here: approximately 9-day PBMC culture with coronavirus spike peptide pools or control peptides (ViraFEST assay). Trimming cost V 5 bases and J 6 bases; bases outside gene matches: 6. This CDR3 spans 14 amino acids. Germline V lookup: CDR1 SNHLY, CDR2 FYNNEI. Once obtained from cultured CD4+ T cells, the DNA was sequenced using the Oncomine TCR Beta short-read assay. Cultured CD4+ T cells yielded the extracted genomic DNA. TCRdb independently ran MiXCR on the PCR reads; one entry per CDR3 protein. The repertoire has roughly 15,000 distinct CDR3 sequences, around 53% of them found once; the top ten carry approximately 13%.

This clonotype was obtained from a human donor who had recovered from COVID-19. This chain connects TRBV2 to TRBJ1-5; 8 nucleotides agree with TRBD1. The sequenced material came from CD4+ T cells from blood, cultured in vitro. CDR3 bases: TGTGCCAGCAGTCAGGGGGCTCAGGGTCAGCCCCAGCATTTT. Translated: CASSQGAQGQPQHF. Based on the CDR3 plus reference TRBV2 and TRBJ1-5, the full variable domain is EPEVTQTPSHQVTQMGQEVILRCVPISNHLYFYWYRQILGQKVEFLVSFYNNEISEKSEIFDDQFSVERPDGSNFTLKIRSTKLEDSAMYFCASSQGAQGQPQHFGDGTRLSIL.